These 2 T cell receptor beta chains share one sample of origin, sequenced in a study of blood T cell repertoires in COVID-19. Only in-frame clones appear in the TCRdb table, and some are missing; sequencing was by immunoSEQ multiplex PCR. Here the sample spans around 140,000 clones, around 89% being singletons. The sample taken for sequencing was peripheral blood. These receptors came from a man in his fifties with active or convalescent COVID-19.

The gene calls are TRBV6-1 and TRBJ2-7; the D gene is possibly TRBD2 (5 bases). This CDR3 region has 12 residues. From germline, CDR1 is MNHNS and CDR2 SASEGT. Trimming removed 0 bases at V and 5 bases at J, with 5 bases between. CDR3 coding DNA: TGTGCCAGCAGTGAAGCGAGGGACGAGCAGTACTTC. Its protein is CASSEARDEQYF.

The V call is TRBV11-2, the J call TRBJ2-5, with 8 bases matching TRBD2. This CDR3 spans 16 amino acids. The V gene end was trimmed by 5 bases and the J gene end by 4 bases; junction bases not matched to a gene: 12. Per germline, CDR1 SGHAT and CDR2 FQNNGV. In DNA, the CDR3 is TGTGCCAGCAGCACGCGAACCGGGGGGGCCTTAGAGACCCAGTACTTC. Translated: CASSTRTGGALETQYF.